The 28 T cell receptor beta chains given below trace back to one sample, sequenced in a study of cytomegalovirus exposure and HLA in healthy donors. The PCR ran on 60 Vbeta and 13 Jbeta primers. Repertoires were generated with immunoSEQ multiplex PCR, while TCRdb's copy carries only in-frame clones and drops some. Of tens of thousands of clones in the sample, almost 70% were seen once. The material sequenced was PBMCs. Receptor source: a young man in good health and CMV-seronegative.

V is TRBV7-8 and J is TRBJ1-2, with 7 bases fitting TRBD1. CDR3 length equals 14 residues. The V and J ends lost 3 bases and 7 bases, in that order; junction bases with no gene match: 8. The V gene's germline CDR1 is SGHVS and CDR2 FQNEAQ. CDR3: CASSLTGPRSGYTF. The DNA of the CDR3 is TGTGCCAGCAGCTTGACAGGGCCACGGAGTGGCTACACCTTC.

The CDR3 DNA reads TGTGCCAGCAGCAGAGGGCGGGGGGGCCGTGAAGAGCAGTACTTC. It yields the protein CASSRGRGGREEQYF. The chain combines TRBV7-8 with TRBJ2-7, with 9 bases aligning to TRBD2. The CDR3 has 15 residues. The J segment lost 7 bases and the V segment lost 5 bases, leaving 12 bases of the junction unmatched. Germline V gene lookup returns CDR1 SGHVS and CDR2 FQNEAQ. The full variable domain, in which reference TRBV7-8 and TRBJ2-7 provide the parts outside the CDR3, is GAGVSQSPRYKVAKRGQDVALRCDPISGHVSLFWYQQALGQGPEFLTYFQNEAQLDKSGLPSDRFFAERPEGSVSTLKIQRTQQEDSAVYLCASSRGRGGREEQYFGPGTRLTVT.

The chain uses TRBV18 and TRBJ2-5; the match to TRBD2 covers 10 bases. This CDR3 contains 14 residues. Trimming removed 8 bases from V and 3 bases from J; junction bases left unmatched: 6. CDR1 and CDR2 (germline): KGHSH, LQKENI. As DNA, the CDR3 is TGTGCCAGCACCCTAGCGGGGGCTAAAGAGACCCAGTACTTC. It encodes CASTLAGAKETQYF.

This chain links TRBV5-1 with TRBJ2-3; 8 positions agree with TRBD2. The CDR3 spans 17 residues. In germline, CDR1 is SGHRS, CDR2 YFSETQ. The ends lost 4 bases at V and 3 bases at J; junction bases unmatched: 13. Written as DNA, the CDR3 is TGCGCCAGCAGCCCGTCGTTGGCAGCGGGAGTTACAGATACGCAGTATTTT. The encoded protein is CASSPSLAAGVTDTQYF.

CDR3 protein: CATSKFTGSNQPQHF. CDR3 DNA: TGTGCCACCTCGAAATTTACAGGGAGCAATCAGCCCCAGCATTTT. The gene calls are TRBV28 and TRBJ1-5; the D gene is possibly TRBD1 (6 bases). The CDR3 consists of 15 residues. Germline V lookup: CDR1 MDHEN, CDR2 SYDVKM. Trimming stripped 10 bases from V and 1 base from J, with 17 bases between.

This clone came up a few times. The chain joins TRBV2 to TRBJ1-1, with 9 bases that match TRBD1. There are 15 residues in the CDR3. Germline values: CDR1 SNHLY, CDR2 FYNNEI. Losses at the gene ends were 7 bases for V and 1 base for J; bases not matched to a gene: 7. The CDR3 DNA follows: TGTGCCAGCATCGGGACAGGGAGAGGGAACACTGAAGCTTTCTTT. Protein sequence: CASIGTGRGNTEAFF.

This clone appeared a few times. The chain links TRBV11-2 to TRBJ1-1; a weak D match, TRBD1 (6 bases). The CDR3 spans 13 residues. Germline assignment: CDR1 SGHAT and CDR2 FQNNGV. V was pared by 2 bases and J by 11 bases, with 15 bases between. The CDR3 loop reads CASSLTPGAVAFF. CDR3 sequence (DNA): TGTGCCAGCAGCTTAACCCCAGGGGCTGTGGCTTTCTTT.

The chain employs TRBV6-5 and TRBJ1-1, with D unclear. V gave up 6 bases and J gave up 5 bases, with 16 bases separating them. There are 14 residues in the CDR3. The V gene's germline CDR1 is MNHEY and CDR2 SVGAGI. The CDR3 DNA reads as TGTGCCAGCAGCCAGACGGACGGAGGGACTGAAGCTTTCTTT. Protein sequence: CASSQTDGGTEAFF.

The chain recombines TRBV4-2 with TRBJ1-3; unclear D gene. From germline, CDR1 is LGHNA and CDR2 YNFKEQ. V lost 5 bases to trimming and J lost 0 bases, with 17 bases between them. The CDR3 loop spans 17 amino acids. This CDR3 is CASSRFGGGDSGNTIYF. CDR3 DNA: TGTGCCAGCAGCAGATTCGGTGGCGGGGACTCTGGAAACACCATATATTTT.

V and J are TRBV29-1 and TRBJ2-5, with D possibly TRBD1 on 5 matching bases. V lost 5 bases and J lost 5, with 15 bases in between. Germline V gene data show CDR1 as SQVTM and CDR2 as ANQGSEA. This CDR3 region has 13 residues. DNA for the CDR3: TGCAGCGTTCGGCTCCAGGGTAGGGAGACCCAGTACTTC. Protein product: CSVRLQGRETQYF.

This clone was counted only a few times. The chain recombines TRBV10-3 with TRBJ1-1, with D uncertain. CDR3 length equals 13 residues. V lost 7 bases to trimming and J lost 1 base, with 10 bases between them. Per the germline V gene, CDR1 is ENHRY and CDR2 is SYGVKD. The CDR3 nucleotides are TGTGCCATCATGGGCTTGGCGAACACTGAAGCTTTCTTT. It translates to CAIMGLANTEAFF.

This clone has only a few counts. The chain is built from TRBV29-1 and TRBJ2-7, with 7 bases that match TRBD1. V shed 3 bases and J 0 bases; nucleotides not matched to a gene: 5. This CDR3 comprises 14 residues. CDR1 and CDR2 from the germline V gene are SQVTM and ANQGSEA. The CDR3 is CSVESRGSSYEQYF. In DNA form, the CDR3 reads TGCAGCGTTGAGAGCAGGGGGAGCTCCTACGAGCAGTACTTC.

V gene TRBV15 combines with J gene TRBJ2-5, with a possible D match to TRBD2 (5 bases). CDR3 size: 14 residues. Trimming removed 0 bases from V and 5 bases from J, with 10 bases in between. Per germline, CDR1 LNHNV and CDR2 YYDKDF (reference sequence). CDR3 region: CATSRENGVETQYF. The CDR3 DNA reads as TGTGCCACCAGCAGAGAAAACGGGGTGGAGACCCAGTACTTC.

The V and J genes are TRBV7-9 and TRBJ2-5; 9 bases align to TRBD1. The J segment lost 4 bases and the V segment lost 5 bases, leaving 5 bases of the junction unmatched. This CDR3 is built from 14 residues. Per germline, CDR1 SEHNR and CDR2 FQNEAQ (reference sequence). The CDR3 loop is CASSPGTGLETQYF. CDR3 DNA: TGTGCCAGCAGCCCCGGGACAGGGTTAGAGACCCAGTACTTC.

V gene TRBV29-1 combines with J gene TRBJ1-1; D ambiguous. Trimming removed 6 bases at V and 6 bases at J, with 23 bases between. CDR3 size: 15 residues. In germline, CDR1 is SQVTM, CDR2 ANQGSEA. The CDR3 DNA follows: TGCAGCGTCGCCCGGGCTGGGCAGAGAGCGGCTGAAGCTTTCTTT. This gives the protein CSVARAGQRAAEAFF.

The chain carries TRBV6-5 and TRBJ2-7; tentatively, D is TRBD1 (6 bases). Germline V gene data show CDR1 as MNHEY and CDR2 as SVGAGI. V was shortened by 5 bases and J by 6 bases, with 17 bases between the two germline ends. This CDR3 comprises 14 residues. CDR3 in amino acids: CASSIRGSRPEQYF. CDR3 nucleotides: TGTGCCAGCAGTATCAGGGGTTCCCGTCCCGAGCAGTACTTC.

The CDR3 protein is CASSPLTGNYEQYF. In nucleotides, the CDR3 is TGTGCCAGCAGTCCTTTGACAGGGAACTACGAGCAGTACTTC. The chain couples TRBV6-5 to TRBJ2-7; TRBD1 aligns across 7 bases. Unmatched junction bases numbered 7, after V lost 5 bases and J lost 3 bases. The CDR3 totals 14 residues. Germline lookup yields CDR1 MNHEY and CDR2 SVGAGI.

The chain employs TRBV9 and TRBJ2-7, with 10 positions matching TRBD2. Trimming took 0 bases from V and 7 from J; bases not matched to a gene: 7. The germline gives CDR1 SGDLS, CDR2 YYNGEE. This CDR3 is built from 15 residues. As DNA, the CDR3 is TGTGCCAGCAGCGTAGAAAGCGGGGGGGGTTTTGAGCAGTACTTC. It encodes CASSVESGGGFEQYF.

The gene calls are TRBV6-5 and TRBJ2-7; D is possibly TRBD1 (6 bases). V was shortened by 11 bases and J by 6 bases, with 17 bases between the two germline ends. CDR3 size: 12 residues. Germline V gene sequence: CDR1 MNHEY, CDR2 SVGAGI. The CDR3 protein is CAVGTQGFEQYF. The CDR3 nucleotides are TGTGCCGTAGGAACACAGGGCTTCGAGCAGTACTTC.

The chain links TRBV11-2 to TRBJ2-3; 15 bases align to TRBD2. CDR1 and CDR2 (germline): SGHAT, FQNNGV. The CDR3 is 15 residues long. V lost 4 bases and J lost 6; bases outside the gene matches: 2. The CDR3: CASSWGTSGGDTQYF. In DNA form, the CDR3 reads TGTGCCAGCAGCTGGGGGACTAGCGGGGGGGATACGCAGTATTTT.

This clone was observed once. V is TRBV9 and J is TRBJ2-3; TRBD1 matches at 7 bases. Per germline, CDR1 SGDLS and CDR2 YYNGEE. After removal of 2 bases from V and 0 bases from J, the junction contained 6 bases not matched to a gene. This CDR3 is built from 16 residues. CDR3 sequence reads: CASSVGTALSTDTQYF. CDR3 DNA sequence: TGTGCCAGCAGCGTCGGGACAGCCCTAAGCACAGATACGCAGTATTTT. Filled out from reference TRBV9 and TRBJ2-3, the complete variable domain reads DSGVTQTPKHLITATGQRVTLRCSPRSGDLSVYWYQQSLDQGLQFLIQYYNGEERAKGNILERFSAQQFPDLHSELNLSSLELGDSALYFCASSVGTALSTDTQYFGPGTRLTVL.

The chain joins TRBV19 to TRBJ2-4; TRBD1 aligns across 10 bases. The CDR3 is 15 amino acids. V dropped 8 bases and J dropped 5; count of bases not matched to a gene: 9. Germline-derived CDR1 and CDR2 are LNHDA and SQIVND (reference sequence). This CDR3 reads CASRARDRGQNIQYF. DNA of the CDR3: TGTGCCAGTCGTGCCCGGGACAGGGGCCAAAACATTCAGTACTTC.

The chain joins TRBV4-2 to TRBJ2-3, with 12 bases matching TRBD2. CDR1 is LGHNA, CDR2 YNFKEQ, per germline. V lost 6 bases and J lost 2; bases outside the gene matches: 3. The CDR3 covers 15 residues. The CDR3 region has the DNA TGTGCCAGCAGAACTAGCGGGGGGTTCACAGATACGCAGTATTTT. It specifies CASRTSGGFTDTQYF.

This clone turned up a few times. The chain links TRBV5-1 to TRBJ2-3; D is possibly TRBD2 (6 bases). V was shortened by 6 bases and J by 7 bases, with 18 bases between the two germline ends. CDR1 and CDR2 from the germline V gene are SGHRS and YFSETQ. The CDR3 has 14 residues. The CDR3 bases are TGCGCCAGCAATTCTGGGGCGGAGGGGAATACGCAGTATTTT. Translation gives CASNSGAEGNTQYF.

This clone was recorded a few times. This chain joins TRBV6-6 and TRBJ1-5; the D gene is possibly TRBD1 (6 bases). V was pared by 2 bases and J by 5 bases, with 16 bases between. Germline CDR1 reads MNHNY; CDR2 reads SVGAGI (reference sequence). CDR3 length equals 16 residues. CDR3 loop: CASSYTSTGKDQPQHF. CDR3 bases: TGTGCCAGCAGTTACACCTCGACAGGAAAAGATCAGCCCCAGCATTTT.

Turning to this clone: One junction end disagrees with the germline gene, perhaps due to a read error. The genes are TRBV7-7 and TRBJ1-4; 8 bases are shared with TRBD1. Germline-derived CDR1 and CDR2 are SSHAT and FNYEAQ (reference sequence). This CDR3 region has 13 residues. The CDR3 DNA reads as TGTGCTAGCAGCAAGGACAGGGACGAAAAACTGTTTTTT. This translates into CASSKDRDEKLFF.

Here the CDR3 DNA reads TGCGCCAGCAGCTTGGACACTAACAATGAGCAGTTCTTC. Translation gives CASSLDTNNEQFF. The V and J genes are TRBV5-1 and TRBJ2-1, with D hard to call. The V gene lost 0 bases and the J gene lost 5 bases, with 6 bases spanning the gap. This CDR3 is built from 13 residues. Germline V lookup: CDR1 SGHRS, CDR2 YFSETQ.

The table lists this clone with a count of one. CDR3 sequence: CASSLGGGGRIYEQYF. DNA for the CDR3: TGTGCCAGCAGCTTAGGCGGGGGGGGGCGCATCTACGAGCAGTACTTC. The chain is built from TRBV5-6 and TRBJ2-7, with 9 bases identical to TRBD2. This CDR3 has 16 residues. CDR1 and CDR2 (germline): SGHDT, YYEEEE. V lost 2 bases to trimming and J lost 3 bases; unmatched junction nucleotides: 9.